This T cell receptor beta chain was documented in a study of blood T cell repertoires in COVID-19. The assay was immunoSEQ multiplex PCR, and TCRdb's table has in-frame clones only and misses some. The sample lists hundreds of thousands of clones, about 89% seen once, with 4% to 6% in the top ten. J gave up 8 bases and V 6 bases, and 7 bases lay outside the gene matches. The CDR3 is made up of 14 amino acids. The germline gives CDR1 SGHRS, CDR2 YFSETQ. The clonotype originates from a man aged 55 to 70 who had recovered from COVID-19. The material sequenced was PBMCs or T cells enriched from blood (not recorded which). The chain combines TRBV5-1 with TRBJ1-6; the match to TRBD1 covers 8 bases. The CDR3 loop is CASNQGANHSPLHF. As DNA, the CDR3 is TGCGCCAGCAACCAGGGGGCTAATCATTCACCCCTCCACTTT.